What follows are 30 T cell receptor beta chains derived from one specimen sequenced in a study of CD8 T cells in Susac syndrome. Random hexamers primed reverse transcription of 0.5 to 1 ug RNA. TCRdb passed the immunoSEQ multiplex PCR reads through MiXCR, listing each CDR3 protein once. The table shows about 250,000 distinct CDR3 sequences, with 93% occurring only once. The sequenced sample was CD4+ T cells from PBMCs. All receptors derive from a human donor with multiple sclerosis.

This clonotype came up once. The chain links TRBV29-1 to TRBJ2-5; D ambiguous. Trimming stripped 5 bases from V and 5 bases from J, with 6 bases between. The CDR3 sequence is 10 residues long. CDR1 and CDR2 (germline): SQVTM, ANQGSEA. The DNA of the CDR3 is TGCAGCGTTCGGGTGGAGACCCAGTACTTC. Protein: CSVRVETQYF.

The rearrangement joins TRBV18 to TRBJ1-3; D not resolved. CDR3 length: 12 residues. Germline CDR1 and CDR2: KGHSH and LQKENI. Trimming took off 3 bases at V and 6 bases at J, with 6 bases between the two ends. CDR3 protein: CASSPFENTIYF. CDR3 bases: TGTGCCAGCTCACCGTTTGAAAACACCATATATTTT.

The CDR3 is CASSEGPGGAIFSYEQYF. For the CDR3, the DNA is TGCGCCAGCAGCGAAGGACCGGGGGGCGCGATCTTCTCCTACGAGCAGTACTTC. The chain joins TRBV5-1 to TRBJ2-7, with D possibly matching TRBD2 (7 bases). The V end was cut by 4 bases, the J end by 0 bases, with 23 bases between. The germline V gene has CDR1 SGHRS and CDR2 YFSETQ. The CDR3 extends over 18 amino acids.

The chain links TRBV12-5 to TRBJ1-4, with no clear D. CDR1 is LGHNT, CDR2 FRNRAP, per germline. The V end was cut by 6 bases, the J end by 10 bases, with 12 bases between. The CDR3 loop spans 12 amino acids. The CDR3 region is CASGVEEGKLFF. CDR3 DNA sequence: TGTGCTAGTGGCGTGGAAGAGGGAAAACTGTTTTTT.

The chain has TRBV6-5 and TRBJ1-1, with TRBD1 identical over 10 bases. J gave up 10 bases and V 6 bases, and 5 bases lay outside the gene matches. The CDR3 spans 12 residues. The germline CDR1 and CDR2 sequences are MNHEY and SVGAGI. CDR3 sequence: CASSMRTGGAFF. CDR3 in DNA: TGTGCCAGCAGCATGCGGACAGGGGGAGCTTTCTTT.

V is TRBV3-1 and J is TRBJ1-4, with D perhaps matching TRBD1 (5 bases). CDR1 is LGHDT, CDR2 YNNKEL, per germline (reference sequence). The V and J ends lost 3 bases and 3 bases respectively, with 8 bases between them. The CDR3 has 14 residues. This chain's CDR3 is CASSQRQSNEKLFF. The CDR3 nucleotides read TGTGCCAGCAGCCAGAGACAGTCTAATGAAAAACTGTTTTTT.

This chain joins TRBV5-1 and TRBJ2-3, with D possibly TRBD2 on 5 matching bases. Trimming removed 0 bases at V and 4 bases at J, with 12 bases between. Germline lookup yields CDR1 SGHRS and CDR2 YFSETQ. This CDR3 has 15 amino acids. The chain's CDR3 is CASSLAGGSADTQYF. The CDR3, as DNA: TGCGCCAGCAGCTTGGCGGGTGGGAGCGCAGATACGCAGTATTTT.

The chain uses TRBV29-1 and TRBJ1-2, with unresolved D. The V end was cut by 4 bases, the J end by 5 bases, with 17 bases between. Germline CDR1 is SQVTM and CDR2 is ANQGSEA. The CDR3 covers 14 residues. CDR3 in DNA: TGCAGCGTTGCCCCCTTGCAGCCACCGTATGGCTACACCTTC. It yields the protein CSVAPLQPPYGYTF.

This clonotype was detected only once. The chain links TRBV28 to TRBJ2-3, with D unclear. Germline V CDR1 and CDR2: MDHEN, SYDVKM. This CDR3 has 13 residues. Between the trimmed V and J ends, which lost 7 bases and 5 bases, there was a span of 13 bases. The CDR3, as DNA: TGTGCCAGCAACCCCACCACCGGAGATACGCAGTATTTT. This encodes CASNPTTGDTQYF.

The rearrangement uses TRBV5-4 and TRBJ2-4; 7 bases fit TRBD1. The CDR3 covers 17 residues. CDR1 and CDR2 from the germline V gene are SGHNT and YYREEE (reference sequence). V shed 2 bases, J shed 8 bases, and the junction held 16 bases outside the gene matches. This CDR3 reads CASSLGAGGALPHIQYF. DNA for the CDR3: TGTGCCAGCAGCTTAGGGGCAGGGGGTGCCCTGCCGCACATTCAGTACTTC.

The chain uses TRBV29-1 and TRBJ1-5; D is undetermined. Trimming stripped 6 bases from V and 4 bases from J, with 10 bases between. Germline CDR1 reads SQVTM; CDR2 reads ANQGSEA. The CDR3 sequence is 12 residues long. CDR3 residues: CSVGGLNQPQHF. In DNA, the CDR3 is TGCAGCGTGGGTGGACTTAATCAGCCCCAGCATTTT.

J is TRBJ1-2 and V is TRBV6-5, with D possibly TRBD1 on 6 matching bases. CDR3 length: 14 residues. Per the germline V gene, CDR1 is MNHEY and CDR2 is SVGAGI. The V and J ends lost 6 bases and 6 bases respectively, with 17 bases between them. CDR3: CASRGSGTPDGYTF. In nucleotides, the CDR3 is TGTGCCAGCAGGGGGAGTGGGACACCAGATGGCTACACCTTC.

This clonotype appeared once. The CDR3 DNA follows: TGTGCCAGCAGTTTCGCGGACCCCTACGAGCAGTACTTC. It codes for CASSFADPYEQYF. This chain uses TRBV12-3 or TRBV12-4 with TRBJ2-7; D is uncertain. The CDR3 has 13 residues. The V end lost 3 bases, the J end lost 2 bases, and 8 bases lay between the germline ends.

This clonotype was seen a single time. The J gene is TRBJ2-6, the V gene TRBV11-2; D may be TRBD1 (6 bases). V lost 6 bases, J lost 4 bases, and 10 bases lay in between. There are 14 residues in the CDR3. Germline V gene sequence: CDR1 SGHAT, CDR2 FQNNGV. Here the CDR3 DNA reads TGTGCCAGCAGTACAGGGCCCGGGGCCAACGTCCTGACTTTC. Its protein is CASSTGPGANVLTF.

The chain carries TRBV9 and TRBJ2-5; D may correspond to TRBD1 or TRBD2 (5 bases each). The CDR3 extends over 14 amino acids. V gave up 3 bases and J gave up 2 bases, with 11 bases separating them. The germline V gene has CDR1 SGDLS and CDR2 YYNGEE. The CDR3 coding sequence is TGTGCCAGCAGCGGGGGACCCTTACAAGAGACCCAGTACTTC. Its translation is CASSGGPLQETQYF.

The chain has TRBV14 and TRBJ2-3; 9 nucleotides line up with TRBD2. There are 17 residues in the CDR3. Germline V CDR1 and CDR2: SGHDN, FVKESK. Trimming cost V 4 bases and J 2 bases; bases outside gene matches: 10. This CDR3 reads CASSPPGLAWNTDTQYF. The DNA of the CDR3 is TGTGCCAGCAGCCCTCCTGGACTAGCGTGGAACACAGATACGCAGTATTTT.

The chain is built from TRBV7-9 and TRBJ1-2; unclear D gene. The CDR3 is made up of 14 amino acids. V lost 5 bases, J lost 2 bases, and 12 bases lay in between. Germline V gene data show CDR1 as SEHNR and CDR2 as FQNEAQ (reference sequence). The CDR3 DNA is TGTGCCAGCAGCCCCTTGGCCGGGAACTATGGCTACACCTTC. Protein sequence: CASSPLAGNYGYTF.

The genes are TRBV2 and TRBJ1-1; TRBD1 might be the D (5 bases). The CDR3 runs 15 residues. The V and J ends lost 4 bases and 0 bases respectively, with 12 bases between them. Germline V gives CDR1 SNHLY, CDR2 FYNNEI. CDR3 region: CASSVADSMNTEAFF. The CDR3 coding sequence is TGTGCCAGCAGTGTTGCCGACAGCATGAACACTGAAGCTTTCTTT. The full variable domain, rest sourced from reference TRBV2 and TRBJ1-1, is EPEVTQTPSHQVTQMGQEVILRCVPISNHLYFYWYRQILGQKVEFLVSFYNNEISEKSEIFDDQFSVERPDGSNFTLKIRSTKLEDSAMYFCASSVADSMNTEAFFGQGTRLTVV.

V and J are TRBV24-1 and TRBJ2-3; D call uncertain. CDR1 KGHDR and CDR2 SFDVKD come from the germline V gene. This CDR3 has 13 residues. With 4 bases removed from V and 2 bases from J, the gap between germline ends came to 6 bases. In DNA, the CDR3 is TGTGCCACCAGTGAGTCCATCACAGATACGCAGTATTTT. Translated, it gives CATSESITDTQYF.

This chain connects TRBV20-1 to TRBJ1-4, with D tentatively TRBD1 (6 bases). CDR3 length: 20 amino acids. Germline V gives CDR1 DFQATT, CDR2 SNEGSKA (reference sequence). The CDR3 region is CRHRPKHEGRPGATNEKLFF. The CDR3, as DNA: TGCAGGCACCGTCCGAAACACGAGGGCCGGCCAGGGGCAACTAATGAAAAACTGTTTTTT.

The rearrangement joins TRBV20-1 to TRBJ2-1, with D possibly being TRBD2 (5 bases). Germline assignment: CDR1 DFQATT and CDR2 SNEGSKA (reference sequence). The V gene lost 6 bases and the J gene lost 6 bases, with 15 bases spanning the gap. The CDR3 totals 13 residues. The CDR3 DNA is TGCAGTGCCTCGACGGGGATGGTCAATGAGCAGTTCTTC. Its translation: CSASTGMVNEQFF.

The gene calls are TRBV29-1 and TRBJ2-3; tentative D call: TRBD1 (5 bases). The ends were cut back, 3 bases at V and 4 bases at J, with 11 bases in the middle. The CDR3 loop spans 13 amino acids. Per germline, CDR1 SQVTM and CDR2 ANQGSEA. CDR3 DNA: TGCAGCGTTGATCAGGGTAGTTCAGATACGCAGTATTTT. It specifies CSVDQGSSDTQYF.

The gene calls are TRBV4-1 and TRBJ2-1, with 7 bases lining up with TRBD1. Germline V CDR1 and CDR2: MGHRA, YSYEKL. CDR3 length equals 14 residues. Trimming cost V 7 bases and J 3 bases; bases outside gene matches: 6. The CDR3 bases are TGCGCCAGCAAGCAACAGGGGATCTACAATGAGCAGTTCTTC. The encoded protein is CASKQQGIYNEQFF.

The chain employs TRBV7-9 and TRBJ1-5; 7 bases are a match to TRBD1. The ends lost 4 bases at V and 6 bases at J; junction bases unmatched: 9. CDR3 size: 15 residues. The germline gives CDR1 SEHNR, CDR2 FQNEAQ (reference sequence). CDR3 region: CASSSTGLPSQPQHF. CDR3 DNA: TGTGCCAGCAGCTCGACAGGGCTCCCTTCTCAGCCCCAGCATTTT.

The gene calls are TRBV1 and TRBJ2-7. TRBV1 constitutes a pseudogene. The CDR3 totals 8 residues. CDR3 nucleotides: TGCACCAGCAGCCTTCAGTACGTC. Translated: CTSSLQYV.

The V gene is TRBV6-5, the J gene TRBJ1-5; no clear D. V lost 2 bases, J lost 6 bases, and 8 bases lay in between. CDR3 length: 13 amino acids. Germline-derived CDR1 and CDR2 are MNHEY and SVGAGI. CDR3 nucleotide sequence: TGTGCCAGCAGTTACGTATTAGGTCAGCCCCAGCATTTT. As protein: CASSYVLGQPQHF.

CDR3 sequence (DNA): TGCGCCAGTGCTTCGGGGGGCAACACTGAAGCTTTCTTT. Protein sequence: CASASGGNTEAFF. V and J are TRBV5-1 and TRBJ1-1, with a possible D match to TRBD1 (6 bases). V was clipped by 8 bases and J by 2 bases, with 13 bases between them. This CDR3 is built from 13 residues. Germline V gives CDR1 SGHRS, CDR2 YFSETQ.

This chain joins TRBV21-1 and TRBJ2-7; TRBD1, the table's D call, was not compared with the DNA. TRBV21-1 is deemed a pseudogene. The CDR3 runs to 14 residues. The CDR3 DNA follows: TGTGCCAGCAGCAAAGGGGAGGTGGACAGCGAGCAGTACTTC. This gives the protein CASSKGEVDSEQYF.

The CDR3 DNA reads TGTGCCAGCAGTACCCCTCTGAAGGGCCCCTACGAGCAGTACGTC. This translates into CASSTPLKGPYEQYV. The gene calls are TRBV28 and TRBJ2-7; the D is unclear. Trimming removed 5 bases from V and 2 bases from J, with 16 bases in between. Germline V gene sequence: CDR1 MDHEN, CDR2 SYDVKM. The CDR3 loop spans 15 amino acids.

The CDR3 DNA sequence: TGCAGTGCTACACAGACCTACGAGCAGTACTTC. This sequence encodes CSATQTYEQYF. The rearrangement links TRBV20-1 to TRBJ2-7; D is uncertain. This CDR3 spans 11 amino acids. Germline CDR1 reads DFQATT; CDR2 reads SNEGSKA (reference sequence). Deletions cut 4 bases from V and 2 bases from J, with 6 bases between.